Sequencing of this T cell receptor beta chain was carried out in a study of blood T cell repertoires in COVID-19. Study overall: Specimens from acute and convalescent COVID-19 originated in the United States, Italy and Spain. T cells, B-cell-depleted T cells, or PBMCs supplied cDNA or gDNA.

In the original analysis: Reference gene primer amplification in the assay estimated nucleated cell counts. Only in-frame clones appear in the TCRdb table, and some are missing; sequencing was by immunoSEQ multiplex PCR. V and J calls and clone size are those listed in that table; D and trimming were worked out from the DNA. Among approximately 82,000 clones listed, 81% were seen once. The sample was peripheral blood. The origin of this receptor is a human donor in a cohort sampled during active COVID-19.

The CDR3 protein is CASSFGAGAGGANVLTF. The CDR3 nucleotides read TGCGCCAGCAGCTTTGGAGCAGGGGCAGGTGGGGCCAACGTCCTGACTTTC. V and J are TRBV5-1 and TRBJ2-6; tentative D call: TRBD1 (6 bases). The length of the CDR3 is 17 residues. The V gene's germline CDR1 is SGHRS and CDR2 YFSETQ. V dropped 2 bases and J dropped 3 bases, with 15 bases sitting between them.